The 15 T cell receptor beta chains in this list originate from one sample, sequenced in a study of monozygotic twins with cystic fibrosis. Clones were read by immunoSEQ multiplex PCR, and TCRdb kept only the in-frame ones, dropping some. The table has 30,000 to 35,000 clones, around 90% seen once; the top ten hold 0.85% to 1%. Sequenced input: blood. The receptors were gathered from a girl aged 2 to 10 with cystic fibrosis.

The chain carries TRBV5-5 and TRBJ2-7; D remains ambiguous. The germline CDR1 and CDR2 sequences are SGHKS and YYEKEE (reference sequence). Trimming took off 0 bases at V and 2 bases at J, with 12 bases between the two ends. The CDR3 is 15 residues long. CDR3 sequence: CASSLGPRYTYEQYF. The CDR3 nucleotides read TGTGCCAGCAGCTTGGGCCCTCGATACACCTACGAGCAGTACTTC.

As concerns this clone: Other DNA sequences within the sample encode an identical CDR3. V usage is TRBV14 and J usage is TRBJ1-1, with D tentatively TRBD1 (5 bases). V was shortened by 2 bases and J by 2 bases, with 6 bases between the two germline ends. The CDR3 totals 13 residues. The germline gives CDR1 SGHDN, CDR2 FVKESK. DNA for the CDR3: TGTGCCAGCAGCCAAAGGGGAAACACTGAAGCTTTCTTT. The encoded protein is CASSQRGNTEAFF.

The chain joins TRBV4-2 to TRBJ1-5; 8 nucleotides agree with TRBD1. Trimming removed 3 bases from V and 0 bases from J; junction bases left unmatched: 4. Germline V lookup: CDR1 LGHNA, CDR2 YNFKEQ. The CDR3 sequence is 16 residues long. The CDR3 bases are TGTGCCAGCAGCCAGCAGGACAGGGATAGCAATCAGCCCCAGCATTTT. This gives the protein CASSQQDRDSNQPQHF.

The CDR3 DNA is TGTGCCAGCGGCACGGACAGCAACAATGAGCAGTTCTTC. Translating gives CASGTDSNNEQFF. V and J are TRBV5-4 and TRBJ2-1; a possible D gene is TRBD1 (6 bases). The CDR3 runs 13 residues. Between the trimmed V and J ends, which lost 7 bases and 5 bases, there was a span of 13 bases. The germline V gene has CDR1 SGHNT and CDR2 YYREEE (reference sequence).

The chain employs TRBV28 and TRBJ1-2, with a weak D call TRBD1 (5 bases). The CDR3 consists of 14 residues. Germline CDR1 is MDHEN and CDR2 is SYDVKM. Trimming removed 4 bases from V and 4 bases from J, with 13 bases in between. The CDR3, as DNA: TGTGCCAGCAGTTCGGGACGGGGATTCTATGGCTACACCTTC. It codes for CASSSGRGFYGYTF.

CDR3 bases: TGCGCCAGCAGCTTGGAGGGAAACTCTGGAAACACCATATATTTT. Protein: CASSLEGNSGNTIYF. The rearrangement links TRBV5-1 to TRBJ1-3; no clear D. The V gene's germline CDR1 is SGHRS and CDR2 YFSETQ. V was pared by 0 bases and J by 0 bases, with 7 bases between. CDR3 length: 15 amino acids.

V gene TRBV20-1 combines with J gene TRBJ1-1; the D is unclear. The germline V gene has CDR1 DFQATT and CDR2 SNEGSKA (reference sequence). Trimming stripped 6 bases from V and 3 bases from J, with 8 bases between. This CDR3 is 11 amino acids long. The CDR3 loop is CSAQADTEAFF. The CDR3 bases are TGCAGTGCCCAGGCCGACACTGAAGCTTTCTTT.

The gene calls are TRBV18 and TRBJ2-7; TRBD2 is a possible D gene (6 bases). V gave up 0 bases and J gave up 3 bases, with 9 bases separating them. The CDR3 has 14 amino acids. Germline V lookup: CDR1 KGHSH, CDR2 LQKENI. The CDR3 sequence is CASSPPDYFYEQYF. The CDR3 DNA reads as TGTGCCAGCTCACCACCGGACTATTTCTACGAGCAGTACTTC.

CDR3 sequence (DNA): TGTGCCAGTAGAGGACAGGGCAGAGCTTTCTTT. This sequence encodes CASRGQGRAFF. V gene TRBV19 combines with J gene TRBJ1-1; 8 bases agree with TRBD1. From germline, CDR1 is LNHDA and CDR2 SQIVND (reference sequence). The trim removed 6 bases at V and 10 bases at J, leaving 4 bases unmatched. This CDR3 is 11 amino acids long.

The chain carries TRBV5-4 and TRBJ1-2, with a possible D match to TRBD1 (6 bases). The CDR3 is 19 residues long. Germline assignment: CDR1 SGHNT and CDR2 YYREEE (reference sequence). Trimming took 1 base from V and 1 from J, leaving 23 bases between them. CDR3 DNA: TGTGCCAGCAGCTTGATGGGGGGCATACCATCATTATATAACTATGGCTACACCTTC. This sequence encodes CASSLMGGIPSLYNYGYTF.

The V call is TRBV4-2, the J call TRBJ2-1, with TRBD2 matching 8 bases. The germline gives CDR1 LGHNA, CDR2 YNFKEQ. Unmatched junction bases numbered 9, after V lost 1 base and J lost 13 bases. The CDR3 has 14 amino acids. The CDR3 DNA is TGTGCCAGCAGCCAAGTGGCTGAGCGGGAGTATCAGTTCTTC. This gives the protein CASSQVAEREYQFF.

V gene TRBV29-1 combines with J gene TRBJ1-2; D may be TRBD1 (6 bases). This CDR3 has 17 amino acids. The germline CDR1 and CDR2 sequences are SQVTM and ANQGSEA. V shed 0 bases and J shed 0 bases, with 17 bases lying between them. The CDR3 sequence is CSVEDLLTGISNYGYTF. The CDR3, as DNA: TGCAGCGTTGAAGATCTACTGACAGGCATATCTAACTATGGCTACACCTTC.

The chain uses TRBV9 and TRBJ1-3; D ambiguous. V lost 5 bases and J lost 2, with 17 bases in between. Germline CDR1 and CDR2: SGDLS and YYNGEE. The CDR3 contains 16 residues. The CDR3 DNA is TGTGCCAGCAGTGACGGTCGGGATCTTCCTGGAAACACCATATATTTT. Translated, it gives CASSDGRDLPGNTIYF. Full variable domain (remainder filled in from reference TRBV9 and TRBJ1-3): DSGVTQTPKHLITATGQRVTLRCSPRSGDLSVYWYQQSLDQGLQFLIQYYNGEERAKGNILERFSAQQFPDLHSELNLSSLELGDSALYFCASSDGRDLPGNTIYFGEGSWLTVV.

The V and J genes are TRBV29-1 and TRBJ1-2; D uncertain. This CDR3 has 13 residues. Trimming left V 2 bases short and J 0 bases short, with 7 bases between. The germline CDR1 and CDR2 sequences are SQVTM and ANQGSEA. As DNA, the CDR3 is TGCAGCGTTGAAACTAATACTAACTATGGCTACACCTTC. Residues: CSVETNTNYGYTF. Variable domain in full (rest from reference TRBV29-1 and TRBJ1-2): SAVISQKPSRDICQRGTSLTIQCQVDSQVTMMFWYRQQPGQSLTLIATANQGSEATYESGFVIDKFPISRPNLTFSTLTVSNMSPEDSSIYLCSVETNTNYGYTFGSGTRLTVV.

The chain links TRBV27 to TRBJ2-7; either TRBD1 or TRBD2 may supply D (5 bases each). The CDR3 totals 11 residues. V was shortened by 6 bases and J by 5 bases, with 8 bases between the two germline ends. Germline assignment: CDR1 MNHEY and CDR2 SMNVEV (reference sequence). This chain's CDR3 is CASSRGHEQYF. The CDR3, as DNA: TGTGCCAGCAGCCGGGGCCACGAGCAGTACTTC.